The rows below give T cell receptor beta chains drawn from one sample of a study of long-term antiretroviral therapy in people with HIV. The data were produced by immunoSEQ multiplex PCR, yet TCRdb's version contains in-frame clones alone and is incomplete. Of just under 35,000 clones detected, approximately 84% appear once; the ten largest clones hold more than 4.5%. The sample consisted of unsorted PBMCs, taken roughly 2.8 years before starting antiretroviral therapy. The receptors were gathered from a woman in her thirties with HIV. Both conserved end residues are part of each CDR3. D genes are given only for firm matches.

V gene	D gene	J gene	CDR3 DNA	CDR3 protein
TRBV11-2	TRBD2	TRBJ2-1	TGTGCCAGCAGCCCAGGGACTAGTTATGAGCAGTTCTTC	CASSPGTSYEQFF
TRBV9	-	TRBJ2-1	TGTGCCAGCAGCGCGCTGATGGGACCCGGCAATGAGCAGTTCTTC	CASSALMGPGNEQFF
TRBV6-1	-	TRBJ1-1	TGTGCCAGCATGGAGAACACTGAAGCTTTCTTT	CASMENTEAFF
TRBV6-1	TRBD1	TRBJ1-2	TGTGCCAGCTTTGGGGGACAGGGGGCCAATGGCTACACCTTC	CASFGGQGANGYTF
TRBV9	-	TRBJ2-3	TGTGCCAGCAGCTCAGGGACAGATACGCAGTATTTT	CASSSGTDTQYF
TRBV7-6	-	TRBJ2-3	TGTGCCAGCAGCTTAGCGGGGGGGCCTGGGGATACGCAGTATTTT	CASSLAGGPGDTQYF
TRBV4-1	TRBD1	TRBJ2-2	TGCGCCAGCTCCGGGACAGGGCCGAACACCGGGGAGCTGTTTTTT	CASSGTGPNTGELFF
TRBV7-7	TRBD1	TRBJ2-5	TGTGCCAGCAGCCCACAGGGGGGCCAAGAGACCCAGTACTTC	CASSPQGGQETQYF
TRBV30	-	TRBJ1-2	TGTGCCTGGAGTCCCGGGACAAGGAATGGCTACACCTTC	CAWSPGTRNGYTF
TRBV6-1	TRBD1	TRBJ1-1	TGTGCCAGCAGTGGAACAGGGGGAATTATCACCTTCTTT	CASSGTGGIITFF
TRBV9	TRBD1	TRBJ1-4	TGTGCCAGCAGCGTGGGACAGGGTAATGAAAAACTGTTTTTT	CASSVGQGNEKLFF
TRBV4-2	-	TRBJ1-2	TGTGCCAGCAGCCAAGGGGTAAAGGAGGGCTATGGCTACACCTTC	CASSQGVKEGYGYTF
TRBV27	TRBD1	TRBJ2-5	TGTGCCAGCAGTCCCCGAAGGACAGGGGCGACCCAGTACTTC	CASSPRRTGATQYF
TRBV9	-	TRBJ1-5	TGTGCCAGCAGCGGACCGGGTCAGCCCCAGCATTTT	CASSGPGQPQHF
TRBV19	-	TRBJ1-5	TGTGCCAGTAGTATTGTTCTAGCTAGCAATCAGCCCCAGCATTTT	CASSIVLASNQPQHF